This T cell receptor beta chain was retrieved from a study of blood T cell repertoires in COVID-19 (dated by TCRdb to the early 2020s). About the full investigation: Samples from collaborators originated in the United States, Italy and Spain and spanned both the acute and convalescent phases of COVID-19. The prospective study material was composed of cDNA or gDNA derived from T cells, B-cell-depleted T cells, or PBMCs. The dataset comprised deeply sampled blood TCRbeta repertoires from subjects exposed to, actively infected with, or recovered from COVID-19. A freely available public database, intended as a resource for researchers studying the immune response to SARS-CoV-2, is where the repertoires were released. The samples were drawn from two sources: the first 160 participants of the ongoing ImmuneRACE study, and 1,254 subjects contributed by 6 global collaborators. Sample metadata almost always included a de-identified subject ID, COVID-19 status, age in years and sex. Where available, HLA class I and class II types were obtained from metadata supplied by the sample provider rather than from assay-based typing. Study-level results and caveats: How much clinical and demographic metadata was included differed by source and by participant, and the metadata was provided uncurated.

TCRbeta CDR3 regions were amplified from genomic DNA by means of the immunoSEQ Assay, a bias-controlled multiplex PCR. On the study's bioinformatics: Nucleated cell counts per sample were estimated from amplification of reference gene primers within the assay. To quantify the absolute abundance of each unique TCRbeta CDR3 rearrangement, sequence reads were collapsed and filtered. For each sample, productive Simpson clonality was calculated as the square root of Simpson's diversity index over productive rearrangements. As stored in TCRdb, this immuneACCESS dataset retains in-frame rearrangements with V and J assigned. A fraction of the clones does not appear; measured against another copy, unresolved V genes explain less than half of the discrepancy, and the remainder lacks a known reason. D and trimming were read from the DNA, whereas the V and J calls and clone size are those reported in that table. The sample records about 130,000 clones, approximately 80% of which are singletons. 5% to 7% of the sample is in the top ten clones.

Enrolling through a virtual design, the prospective study's participants ranged in age from roughly 18 to 90 years and lived across 24 United States geographic areas. In the prospective study, cohorts were assigned on the basis of participant-reported clinical history obtained from a screening survey and a study questionnaire. ImmuneRACE Cohort 3 recovered participants were defined by two consecutive negative NP/OP PCR tests, healthcare professional clearance, or symptom resolution. In the prospective study, whole blood, serum and a nasopharyngeal or oropharyngeal swab were collected from each participant by mobile phlebotomists. Additional blood draws and questionnaires over an approximately 2-month period could optionally be provided by prospective study participants. Blood samples from the prospective study were shipped frozen or at room temperature prior to DNA extraction. The trim is 6 bases for V and 2 bases for J, with a gap of 9 bases between the germline ends. CDR1 SNHLY and CDR2 FYNNEI were looked up in the germline V gene. From its cysteine to its phenylalanine, the CDR3 spans 13 amino acids. Here the CDR3 DNA is all that survives: 39 bases in frame from base 1.

Remarks on this clone: It has no known antigen specificity. Base qualities are missing; no much larger clone stands one base away.

Source material: PBMCs or T cells enriched from blood (not recorded which). The rearrangement combines TRBV2 with TRBJ2-3; the D gene cannot be resolved reliably. The clonotype comes from a woman between 50 and 59 years old who had recovered from COVID-19. The CDR3 loop reads CASRVQLTDTQYF. Here is the DNA: TGTGCCAGCAGGGTACAGCTCACAGATACGCAGTATTTT.